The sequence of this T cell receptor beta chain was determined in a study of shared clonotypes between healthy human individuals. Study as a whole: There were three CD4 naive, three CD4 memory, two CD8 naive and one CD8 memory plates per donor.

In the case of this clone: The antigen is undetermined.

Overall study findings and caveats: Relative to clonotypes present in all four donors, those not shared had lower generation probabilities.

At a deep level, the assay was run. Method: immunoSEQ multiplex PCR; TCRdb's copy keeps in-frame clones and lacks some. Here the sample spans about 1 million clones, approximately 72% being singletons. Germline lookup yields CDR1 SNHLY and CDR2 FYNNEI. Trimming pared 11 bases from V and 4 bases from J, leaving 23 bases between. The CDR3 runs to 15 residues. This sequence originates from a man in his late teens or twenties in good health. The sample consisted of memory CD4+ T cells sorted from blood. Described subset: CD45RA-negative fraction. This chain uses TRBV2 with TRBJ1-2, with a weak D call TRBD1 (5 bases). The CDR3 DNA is TGTGCCGCGAAGACAGCACGAGAATCGGGCTATGGCTACACCTTC. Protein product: CAAKTARESGYGYTF.